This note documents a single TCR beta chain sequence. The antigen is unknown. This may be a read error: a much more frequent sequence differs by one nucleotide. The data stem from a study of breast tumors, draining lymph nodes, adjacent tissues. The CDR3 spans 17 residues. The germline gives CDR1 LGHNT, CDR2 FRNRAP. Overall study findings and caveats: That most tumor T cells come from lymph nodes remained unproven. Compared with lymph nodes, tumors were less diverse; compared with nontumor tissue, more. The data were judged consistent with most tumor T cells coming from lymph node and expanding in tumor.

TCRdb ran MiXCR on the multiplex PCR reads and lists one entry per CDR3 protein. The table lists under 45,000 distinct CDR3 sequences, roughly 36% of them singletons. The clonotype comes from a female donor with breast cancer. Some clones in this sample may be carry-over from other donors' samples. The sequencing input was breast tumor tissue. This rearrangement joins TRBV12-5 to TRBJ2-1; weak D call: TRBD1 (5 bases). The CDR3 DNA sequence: TGTGCTAGTGGTCTCAAATCGACAGCCCTATCCTACGATGAGCAGTTCTTC. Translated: CASGLKSTALSYDEQFF.